Listed below are T cell receptor beta chains from one sample, sequenced in a study of blood T cells in healthy people across ages. Each CDR3 protein is one row after TCRdb ran MiXCR on the 5' RACE reads. Here the sample spans about 800,000 distinct CDR3 sequences, roughly 25% being singletons. The same data also went into a second study, on T cells of mothers and their children.

Sequenced input: blood. These TCRs come from a boy between 10 and 17 years old in good health. The CDR3 runs from the conserved cysteine through the conserved F or W.

TRBV5-1	TRBJ2-1	CASSLGGSQGSYNEQFF
TRBV28	TRBJ2-4	CASRSGAKNIQYF
TRBV20-1	TRBJ2-2	CSAAGDFNTGELFF
TRBV20-1	TRBJ2-2	CSAESGGGTGELFF
TRBV29-1	TRBJ2-1	CSVALVSYNEQFF
TRBV29-1	TRBJ1-6	CSVRRDSNSPLHF
TRBV29-1	TRBJ2-5	CSVKARGGEETQYF
TRBV6-2/TRBV6-3	TRBJ2-5	CASSYSGLAGIETQYF
TRBV7-6	TRBJ2-5	CASSLLSGSHQETQYF
TRBV7-2	TRBJ2-5	CASSLEDRSGETQYF
TRBV6-5	TRBJ2-1	CASRLDPGHEQFF
TRBV9	TRBJ2-6	CASSVPGANVLTF
TRBV7-8	TRBJ2-2	CASSRGGSLLTGELFF
TRBV6-2/TRBV6-3	TRBJ2-6	CASSSQGTGANVLTF
TRBV5-1	-	CASREIAGYNEQFF
TRBV28	TRBJ2-4	CASSGGTSDAKNIQYF
TRBV14	TRBJ1-3	CASSQGTGVARNTIYF
TRBV28	TRBJ2-4	CASSSRDRADIQYF
TRBV7-3	TRBJ2-1	CASSLRGAGAKFF
TRBV20-1	TRBJ2-1	CSASPGQSQFF
TRBV10-3	TRBJ2-5	CAIRAGQETQYF
TRBV5-1	TRBJ1-4	CASSSDRGQGEKLFF
TRBV6-1	TRBJ2-4	CASQKTAGGENIQYF
TRBV5-8	TRBJ2-7	CASSWTGGSYEQYF
TRBV5-4	TRBJ2-1	CASSPPRGPYNEQFF
TRBV7-9	TRBJ1-1	CASSPIEADRGSNTEAFF
TRBV9	TRBJ2-5	CASSPPSTYQETQYF
TRBV6-6	TRBJ1-4	CASRSQGGGEKLFF
TRBV6-5	TRBJ2-5	CASSYDGLETQYF
TRBV7-2	TRBJ2-7	CASSLAQGPEQYF
TRBV13	TRBJ2-5	CASSGDRGQETQYF
TRBV4-3	TRBJ1-2	CASSRTTGSDGYTF
TRBV7-2	TRBJ2-1	CASSPPAANEQFF
TRBV9	TRBJ2-7	CASSLDPGISYEQYF
TRBV18	TRBJ1-5	CASSPLGQGGVQPQHF
TRBV5-1	-	CASSSPQTGLYNEQFF
TRBV9	TRBJ2-5	CASSDNHRGDRPGETQYF
TRBV5-1	TRBJ1-2	CASSADLGLYGYTF
TRBV28	TRBJ1-1	CASRTGTGNEAFF
TRBV7-9	TRBJ2-1	CASSTGTGLSEQFF
TRBV28	TRBJ1-2	CASSLGGRRDSLNYGYTF
TRBV12-3/TRBV12-4	TRBJ1-1	CASSSRASNTEAFF
TRBV28	TRBJ2-6	CASRHGTGPIVLTF
TRBV19	TRBJ2-1	CATALAPYNEQFF
TRBV7-3	TRBJ2-1	CASSLNGVGWEAYNEQFF
TRBV4-3	TRBJ2-7	CASSQDKDSSYEQYF
TRBV28	TRBJ2-7	CASRHKGGFYEQYF
TRBV29-1	TRBJ2-4	CSVVEGGKNIQYF
TRBV29-1	TRBJ2-1	CSVLRGPDEQFF
TRBV6-5	TRBJ1-2	CASSYLGQSTYGYTF
TRBV21-1	TRBJ1-2	CASSKGGDSSNYGYTF
TRBV15	TRBJ2-1	CATSQAGAYNEQFF
TRBV12-3/TRBV12-4	TRBJ2-2	CASSPWAQNTGELFF
TRBV4-3	TRBJ2-1	CASSQGDRASYNEQFF